This T cell receptor (beta chain) was documented in a study of metastatic and nonmetastatic thyroid tumors. About the research overall: Repertoires from malignant and benign thyroid patients were compared across blood and tumor or nodule tissue. Findings of the study overall: It was reported that TCR beta diversity was significantly higher in malignant thyroid tumors than benign nodules, in blood and tumor.

Turning to this clone: The antigen is unknown.

Prior to thyroid surgery, none of the patients had received any treatment. TCRdb reprocessed the PCR reads using MiXCR. The sample records 3,000 to 4,000 clones, around a fifth being singletons. Sequenced material: tumor tissue. The sequence came from a female donor with papillary thyroid cancer or a benign thyroid nodule (not recorded which). Some clones in this sample may be carry-over from other donors' samples.

The CDR3 loop reads CASSPGLAGVWEQYF. CDR3 sequence (DNA): TGTGCCAGCAGCCCCGGACTAGCGGGAGTGTGGGAGCAGTACTTC. The V and J genes are TRBV7-9 and TRBJ2-7; 13 bases match TRBD2. This CDR3 has 15 residues. CDR1 and CDR2 (germline): SEHNR, FQNEAQ (reference sequence). Trimming at V came to 5 bases and at J to 7 bases, leaving 8 bases not matched to a gene.